This T cell receptor beta chain was profiled in a study of blood T cell repertoires in COVID-19 (dated by TCRdb to the early 2020s). The study in broad terms: Collaborator samples came from the United States, Italy and Spain and covered acute and convalescent phases of COVID-19. The repertoires were released in a freely available public database meant as a resource for research on the immune response to SARS-CoV-2. Deeply sampled blood TCRbeta repertoires from subjects exposed to, actively infected with, or recovered from COVID-19 were included in the dataset. HLA class I and class II types, where available, came from metadata supplied by the sample provider rather than from assay-based typing. The material from the prospective study consisted of cDNA or gDNA derived from T cells, B-cell-depleted T cells, or PBMCs. Nearly every sample came with metadata listing a de-identified subject ID, COVID-19 status, age in years and sex. Samples were obtained from the ongoing ImmuneRACE study (first 160 participants) and from some 1,300 subjects provided by 6 global collaborators. Points the paper makes about the study in general: The quantity of clinical and demographic metadata differed by source and by participant and was supplied without curation.

Turning to this clone: This clone's antigen is unknown. No base qualities exist here, and no much larger clone lies one base off it.

Taken from cysteine to phenylalanine, the CDR3 has 19 residues. Only CDR3 DNA remains: 57 bases, in frame from the first base. The germline ends are 18 bases apart after V is trimmed by 3 bases and J by 0 bases. The germline V gene supplies CDR1 SGHTA and CDR2 FQGNSA. Collaborating institutions collected whole blood in K2EDTA tubes following their own protocols. For TCRbeta analysis, collaborator samples were shipped as frozen whole blood, as isolated PBMCs, or as DNA extracted from either sample type. TCRbeta CDR3 regions were amplified from genomic DNA using the immunoSEQ Assay, a bias-controlled multiplex PCR. As for the original processing: The number of nucleated cells in each sample was estimated by amplification of reference gene primers within the assay. To quantify the absolute abundance of each unique TCRbeta CDR3 rearrangement, sequence reads were collapsed and filtered. For each sample, productive Simpson clonality was calculated as the square root of Simpson's diversity index across productive rearrangements. TCRdb's version of the immuneACCESS table is confined to in-frame rearrangements and falls short of the full clone set. An unresolved V gene accounts for under half of the shortfall where checked; the remainder is of unknown origin. For V, J and clone size, that table is used; D and trimming come from the DNA. This sample comprises 70,000 or so clones, 79% of them detected only once. The ten largest clones add up to over 45% of the sample.

Material for sequencing was peripheral blood. This receptor chain uses TRBV7-2 and TRBJ2-6; a weak D assignment points to TRBD1 (6 bases agree). This clonotype originated in a human donor in a cohort sampled during active COVID-19. The encoded CDR3 is CASSLRPGTLGSGANVLTF. The nucleotide sequence reads as follows: TGTGCCAGCAGCTTGCGACCCGGGACACTTGGCTCTGGGGCCAACGTCCTGACTTTC.